This entry features one T cell receptor (beta chain) sequence. What it binds is unknown. Noted treatment: approximately 18 received Ad26.COV2.S at low or high dose, single or two shots; five or six received placebo; per-sample allocation not given. Material that was analyzed had been drawn on day 63 after the first vaccine or placebo injection. The sample belongs to a study of Ad26.COV2.S vaccination and SARS-CoV-2 variants. Findings and limits, study-wide: Non-spike TCR breadth was similar in vaccine and placebo recipients. The authors reported substantial breadth in spike-specific CD8+ and CD4+ T cell responses after vaccination.

The table came from immunoSEQ multiplex PCR; TCRdb's copy has only in-frame clones and leaves some out. The data hold around 340,000 clones, with roughly 90% observed a single time. Trimming pared 5 bases from V and 3 bases from J, leaving 17 bases between. CDR1 is SEHNR and CDR2 is FQNEAQ in the germline V gene (reference sequence). The CDR3 totals 15 residues. The rearrangement uses TRBV7-9 and TRBJ2-7; D is tentatively TRBD1 or TRBD2 (5 bases each). This sequence originates from a person between 18 and 59 years old who received the Ad26.COV2.S COVID-19 vaccine or a placebo. This material consisted of peripheral blood, taken in a trial of Ad26.COV2.S vaccine versus placebo. CDR3 sequence: CASSPAEAGHYEQYF. In nucleotides, the CDR3 is TGTGCCAGCAGCCCGGCGGAGGCAGGACACTACGAGCAGTACTTC.